The 8 T cell receptor delta chains listed next were all sequenced from one sample in a study of gamma-delta T cells after stem cell transplantation. TCRdb reprocessed the RT-PCR reads using CATT. The data hold several thousand delta-chain clones, with around a quarter observed a single time. Sequencing was done on a sample of gamma-delta T cells. Every receptor here comes from a human donor. It is not recorded whose cells these are; they may come from a transplant donor.

This clone qualifies as medium-sized. The rearrangement links TRDV2 to TRDJ1, with 7 bases that match TRDD2. V trimming: 3 bases; J trimming: 8 bases; junction bases outside the gene matches: 23. The CDR3 has 18 amino acids. The V gene's germline CDR1 is GEAIGNYY and CDR2 EKD. The CDR3 region has the DNA TGTGCCTGTGACCCCGTTTCCTACCGGGGCCCCAAGGGATCCAAACTCATCTTT. It encodes CACDPVSYRGPKGSKLIF.

Regarding this clone: A much larger clonotype is one base distant, so this may be a read error. This chain joins TRDV2 and TRDJ1; 12 bases agree with TRDD3. Germline values: CDR1 GEAIGNYY, CDR2 EKD. The CDR3 has 16 residues. Losses at the gene ends were 7 bases for V and 3 bases for J; bases not matched to a gene: 11. The CDR3 sequence: CACEGLGDTDSDKLIF. CDR3 bases: TGTGCCTGCGAAGGGCTGGGGGATACGGACTCCGATAAACTCATCTTT.

In its sample, this clone is medium-sized. The chain employs TRDV2 and TRDJ1; the match to TRDD3 covers 7 bases. The CDR3 loop spans 14 amino acids. V was clipped by 0 bases and J by 7 bases; unmatched bases: 7. Germline values: CDR1 GEAIGNYY, CDR2 EKD. This CDR3 reads CACDTIGGYGKLIF. In DNA form, the CDR3 reads TGTGCCTGTGACACCATAGGAGGATACGGTAAACTCATCTTT.

This chain connects TRDV2 to TRDJ3; 8 nucleotides agree with TRDD3. There are 24 residues in the CDR3. Looked up from germline, CDR1 is GEAIGNYY and CDR2 is EKD. Trimming cost V 0 bases and J 1 base; bases outside gene matches: 22. The CDR3 here is CACDTLEGDKSIPDTSWDTRQMFF. The CDR3 DNA sequence: TGTGCCTGTGACACCTTAGAGGGGGATAAGTCCATTCCCGATACTTCCTGGGACACCCGACAGATGTTTTTC.

As to this clone: A much larger clone differs from this one at a single base, so this may be a read error. This CDR3 is also generated by other DNA sequences in the sample. The J gene is TRDJ1, the V gene TRDV2; 12 nucleotides agree with TRDD3. The CDR3 contains 23 residues. The V gene's germline CDR1 is GEAIGNYY and CDR2 EKD. CDR3 in DNA: TGTGCCTGCGACACGGTGGTCAGCGGACTTACTGGGGGATACCGGGGGTACACCGATAAACTCATCTTT. It is translated as CACDTVVSGLTGGYRGYTDKLIF.

By sample fraction, this clone is medium-sized. The chain recombines TRDV2 with TRDJ1; 13 bases align to TRDD3. CDR1 is GEAIGNYY, CDR2 EKD, per germline. CDR3 length: 17 residues. Unmatched junction bases numbered 7, after V lost 0 bases and J lost 4 bases. CDR3 residues: CACDTLLGDTRHDKLIF. The CDR3 bases are TGTGCCTGTGACACCTTACTGGGGGATACGCGGCACGATAAACTCATCTTT.

This clone has more than one count but fewer than ten. The J gene is TRDJ1, the V gene TRDV1; TRDD3 matches 8 bases. The V and J ends lost 0 bases and 1 base, in that order; junction bases with no gene match: 13. The CDR3 runs to 19 residues. CDR1 and CDR2 from the germline V gene are TSWWSYY and QGS. CDR3 sequence reads: CALGELHCTRGYCTDKLIF. DNA for the CDR3: TGTGCTCTTGGGGAACTCCACTGTACTCGGGGATACTGCACCGATAAACTCATCTTT.

This clone rates as medium-sized (0.01 to 0.1%). This chain links TRDV2 with TRDJ1, with D uncertain. The CDR3 extends over 15 amino acids. Trimming stripped 0 bases from V and 0 bases from J, with 10 bases between. Germline CDR1 reads GEAIGNYY; CDR2 reads EKD. Written as DNA, the CDR3 is TGTGCCTGTGACACCGTAGGGGCGTACACCGATAAACTCATCTTT. This translates into CACDTVGAYTDKLIF.